This is a list of T cell receptor beta chains from one sample in a study of brain T cells in children with intractable seizures. Profiled with immunoSEQ multiplex PCR; TCRdb holds only in-frame clones, not every one. The sample has about 41,000 clones; 75% to 95% are singletons. The sample here was peripheral blood, taken at surgery. The source of these receptors is a girl under 10 years old with tuberous sclerosis and intractable seizures. CDR3s include the opening cysteine and the closing phenylalanine or tryptophan.

v_call cdr3_aa
TRBV7-3 CASSPGATDTQYF
TRBV27 CASSFVGLFREHNSPLHF
TRBV6-1 CASSETGRTTEAFF
TRBV4-1 CASSQGVGQGLVETQYF
TRBV7-9 CASSRTSANTGELFF
TRBV5-1 CASSLGDRLYNEQFF
TRBV13 CASSLKDTQYF
TRBV7-9 CASRPIGTGGWNNYGYTF
TRBV27 CASMGVLNSPLHF
TRBV7-6 CASSSRQGGSYNEQFF
TRBV27 CASSLSLRQVSFNSPLHF
TRBV24-1 CATSDPGGQGGDTQYF
TRBV3-1/TRBV3-2 CASSQVANYGYTF
TRBV6-5 CASSYWPWGYTEAFF
TRBV12-3/TRBV12-4 CASSLGGGETQYF
TRBV24-1 CATSSGHLNTEAFF
TRBV19 CASSGTSGAGTQYF
TRBV9 CASSPTGDNSPLHF
TRBV5-1 CASSLVGGNTDTQYF
TRBV24-1 CATSDGPREQYF
TRBV7-9 CASSADVTGAREKLFF
TRBV24-1 CATSAPARTNTGELFF